These T cell receptor beta chains were read from a single sample in a study of T cell responses to AZD1222 COVID-19 vaccine. TCRdb keeps only in-frame clones here, not all; method: immunoSEQ multiplex PCR. The table has about 120,000 clones, roughly 87% seen once. Sequencing used peripheral blood, obtained on day 0 of AZD1222 vaccination. These receptors were collected from an adult in good health. Both conserved end residues are part of each CDR3. D genes are given only for firm matches. Expanded clones get a size class; other rows say once, few or many, or leave the size out.

v_gene	abundance	j_gene	d_gene	CDR3nt	CDR3aa
TRBV7-8	NA	TRBJ1-2	TRBD1	TGTGCCAGCAGCCTCGGACAGGGCCCCTATGGCTACACCTTC	CASSLGQGPYGYTF
TRBV15	once	TRBJ1-1	NA	TGTGCCACCAGCAGGGAAGACAGTGGGGCTTTCTTT	CATSREDSGAFF
TRBV6-5	NA	TRBJ1-2	NA	TGTGCCAGCAACATCCTCCCCGAGGATGGCTACACCTTC	CASNILPEDGYTF
TRBV12-3/TRBV12-4	NA	TRBJ2-7	TRBD1	TGTGCCAGCACCCCGGGACAGGGTGGCGAGCAGTACTTC	CASTPGQGGEQYF
TRBV10-3	NA	TRBJ2-7	NA	TGTGCCACAGGGAACTACGAGCAGTACTTC	CATGNYEQYF
TRBV7-9	NA	TRBJ1-1	TRBD1	TGTGCCAGCATTACAGGGGAGGTGGCTTTCTTT	CASITGEVAFF
TRBV24-1	NA	TRBJ2-3	NA	TGTGCCACCAAAGGGGAGGGCACAGATACGCAGTATTTT	CATKGEGTDTQYF
TRBV28	once	TRBJ1-1	NA	TGTGCCAGCGGGGATGAAGAAGCTTTCTTT	CASGDEEAFF
TRBV12-3/TRBV12-4	NA	TRBJ2-7	NA	TGTGCCAGCACCATCGACGCGGGGACCGTGCAGTACTTC	CASTIDAGTVQYF
TRBV19	once	TRBJ1-1	NA	TGTGCCAGTAGTATAACCAGCGGCACTGAAGCTTTCTTT	CASSITSGTEAFF
TRBV4-1	NA	TRBJ1-2	NA	TGCGCCAGCAGCCACCCAGACCTCAGGGATGCCGGTGGCTACACCTTC	CASSHPDLRDAGGYTF
TRBV24-1	NA	TRBJ1-5	NA	TGTGCCACCAGTGACAGGGTGGATCAGCCCCAGCATTTT	CATSDRVDQPQHF
TRBV7-9	NA	TRBJ2-7	NA	TGTGCCAGCAGCGGGGGGTTGACCTACGAGCAGTACTTC	CASSGGLTYEQYF
TRBV9	once	TRBJ1-3	NA	TGTGCCAGCAGCGTAGAGGGGTCCGGAAACACCATATATTTT	CASSVEGSGNTIYF
TRBV11-2	NA	TRBJ2-1	NA	TGTGCCAGCAGCTCGAACCTAGCGAACTCCTACAATGAGCAGTTCTTC	CASSSNLANSYNEQFF
TRBV28	NA	TRBJ1-1	NA	TGTGCCAGCAGTTTAACCTTTGGAGGGAACACTGAAGCTTTCTTT	CASSLTFGGNTEAFF
TRBV3-1/TRBV3-2	NA	TRBJ2-5	NA	TGTGCCAGCAGCCAAGATTGGGACGCGCGATACCAAGAGACCCAGTACTTC	CASSQDWDARYQETQYF
TRBV6-5	NA	TRBJ1-1	NA	TGTGCCAGCACTCTCCGAATGGGCACTGAAGCTTTCTTT	CASTLRMGTEAFF
TRBV6-1	once	TRBJ1-2	NA	TGTGCCAGCAGTGAAAGTCGAAATCAGAGAGGGAACTATGGCTACACCTTC	CASSESRNQRGNYGYTF
TRBV10-3	NA	TRBJ1-1	NA	TGTGCCATCAGTGAGTCGAAAAAGGGGTCAGAAGCTTTCTTT	CAISESKKGSEAFF
TRBV5-1	few	TRBJ2-1	NA	TGCGCCAGCAGCTTGGAAGGTTCCGCCTACAATGAGCAGTTCTTC	CASSLEGSAYNEQFF
TRBV12-5	NA	TRBJ2-7	NA	TGTGCTAGTGCATTGCGATACGAGCAGTACTTC	CASALRYEQYF
TRBV24-1	once	TRBJ1-3	TRBD1	TGTGCCACCAGTGATCGGACAGGGAATGGAAACACCATATATTTT	CATSDRTGNGNTIYF
TRBV11-2	NA	TRBJ2-3	TRBD1	TGTGCCAGCAGCCAGGGCGGACAGGGTAGCACAGATACGCAGTATTTT	CASSQGGQGSTDTQYF
TRBV30	NA	TRBJ2-2	NA	TGTGCCTTGAGACCAATTAACACCGGGGAGCTGTTTTTT	CALRPINTGELFF
TRBV2	few	TRBJ2-3	NA	TGTGCCAGCAGTGCAGACAGCACAGATACGCAGTATTTT	CASSADSTDTQYF
TRBV11-2	NA	TRBJ2-3	NA	TGTGCCAGCAGCTTAGAAGGACACTCGATGGGGCAGTATTTT	CASSLEGHSMGQYF
TRBV12-3/TRBV12-4	NA	TRBJ2-1	NA	TGTGCCAGCGGTTTAACGGCGTGGAATGAGCAGTTCTTC	CASGLTAWNEQFF
TRBV30	NA	TRBJ2-1	NA	TGTGCCTGGGGTGAGGGGACGAGCTCCTACAATGAGCAGTTCTTC	CAWGEGTSSYNEQFF
TRBV6-1	NA	TRBJ1-1	TRBD1	TGTGCCAGCAGTGGAGCGGTTGGGACAGGGGAAGCTTTCTTT	CASSGAVGTGEAFF
TRBV4-1	NA	TRBJ1-4	NA	TGCGCCAGCAGCCTGGATATAGGGAATGAAAAACTGTTTTTT	CASSLDIGNEKLFF
TRBV29-1	NA	TRBJ1-4	NA	TGCAGCGTGCTACAGGGTTCAACTAATGAAAAACTGTTTTTT	CSVLQGSTNEKLFF
TRBV7-8	NA	TRBJ2-5	NA	TGTGCCAGCTGCACCGGGATCCAAGAGACCCAGTACTTC	CASCTGIQETQYF
TRBV6-5	NA	TRBJ2-3	NA	TGTGCCAGCAGGGCCGGACAAGGGGACACAGATACGCAGTATTTT	CASRAGQGDTDTQYF
TRBV7-3	NA	TRBJ1-4	NA	TGTGCCAGCAGCCTCAGGGCGGACCATGAAAAACTGTTTTTT	CASSLRADHEKLFF
TRBV6-1	NA	TRBJ1-1	NA	TGTGCCAGCAGTGAAGATTGGGGCTCGCCCTTGAACACTGAAGCTTTCTTT	CASSEDWGSPLNTEAFF
TRBV4-2	NA	TRBJ2-7	TRBD1	TGTGCCAGCAGCCAGGAGACAGGGGGCCGTGAGGAGCAGTACTTC	CASSQETGGREEQYF
TRBV2	NA	TRBJ2-7	NA	TGTGCCAGCATGGTTAGCGCCTCCTACGAGCAGTACTTC	CASMVSASYEQYF
TRBV28	NA	TRBJ2-5	TRBD2	TGTGCCAGCAGTTTTTTGAGAGGGAGGGAAGAGACCCAGTACTTC	CASSFLRGREETQYF
TRBV7-9	NA	TRBJ1-1	NA	TGTGCCAGCAGCGAGACTCGCACTGAAGCTTTCTTT	CASSETRTEAFF
TRBV28	NA	TRBJ1-1	NA	TGTGCCAGCAAGGGGGGGGCGCGGATGAACACTGAAGCTTTCTTT	CASKGGARMNTEAFF
TRBV27	NA	TRBJ2-1	NA	TGTGCCTCCAAAGGGAGACCCTACAATGAGCAGTTCTTC	CASKGRPYNEQFF
TRBV15	once	TRBJ2-2	TRBD2	TGTGCCACCAGCCCTACTGGTGCGGGAGGGCCAAGGGAGCTGTTTTTT	CATSPTGAGGPRELFF
TRBV28	once	TRBJ1-2	NA	TGTGCCAGCAGCACTTCCTTATTTAGGGGCTACACCTTC	CASSTSLFRGYTF
TRBV3-1/TRBV3-2	once	TRBJ2-5	NA	TGTGCCAGCAGCCAAGGTTCATCAGAGACCCAGTACTTC	CASSQGSSETQYF
TRBV27	few	TRBJ1-1	NA	TGTGCCAGCAGTTTTCTTGGGTCAGGGAGGAGTATGAACACTGAAGCTTTCTTT	CASSFLGSGRSMNTEAFF
TRBV5-1	once	TRBJ2-1	NA	TGCGCCAGCAGCTTACCTAGCAATGAGCAGTTCTTC	CASSLPSNEQFF
TRBV11-2	few	TRBJ2-7	NA	TGTGCCAGCAGCCTCCCGTGGGCGGGCTCCTACGAGCAGTACTTC	CASSLPWAGSYEQYF
TRBV19	NA	TRBJ1-1	NA	TGTGCCAGTAGCGCGGCCCAAGGGAAAACAGCTTTCTTT	CASSAAQGKTAFF
TRBV27	NA	TRBJ1-5	NA	TGTGCCAGCAGTTTTCAGGGCGTCAATCAGCCCCAGCATTTT	CASSFQGVNQPQHF
TRBV6-2/TRBV6-3	NA	TRBJ2-1	TRBD2	TGTGCCAGCAGTTACTTCTCCGGGACTAGATTCTACAATGAGCAGTTCTTC	CASSYFSGTRFYNEQFF
TRBV9	NA	TRBJ1-6	TRBD1	TGTGCCAGCAGCGATGGGACAGCCCAGAAATCACCCCTCCACTTT	CASSDGTAQKSPLHF
TRBV13	NA	TRBJ2-7	NA	TGTGCCAGCAGCTCACCGGCTCCTGTCCACGAGCAGTACTTC	CASSSPAPVHEQYF
TRBV11-2	once	TRBJ2-3	NA	TGTGCCAGCACCGGCGGCGGGACCTTCACAGATACGCAGTATTTT	CASTGGGTFTDTQYF
TRBV15	NA	TRBJ2-7	TRBD1	TGTGCCACCAGCAGAGACTATGGGACAGGGGTCTCCTACGAGCAGTACTTC	CATSRDYGTGVSYEQYF
TRBV28	NA	TRBJ2-2	TRBD1	TGTGCCACCGTAGGACAGGGGCATCGGAACACCGGGGAGCTGTTTTTT	CATVGQGHRNTGELFF